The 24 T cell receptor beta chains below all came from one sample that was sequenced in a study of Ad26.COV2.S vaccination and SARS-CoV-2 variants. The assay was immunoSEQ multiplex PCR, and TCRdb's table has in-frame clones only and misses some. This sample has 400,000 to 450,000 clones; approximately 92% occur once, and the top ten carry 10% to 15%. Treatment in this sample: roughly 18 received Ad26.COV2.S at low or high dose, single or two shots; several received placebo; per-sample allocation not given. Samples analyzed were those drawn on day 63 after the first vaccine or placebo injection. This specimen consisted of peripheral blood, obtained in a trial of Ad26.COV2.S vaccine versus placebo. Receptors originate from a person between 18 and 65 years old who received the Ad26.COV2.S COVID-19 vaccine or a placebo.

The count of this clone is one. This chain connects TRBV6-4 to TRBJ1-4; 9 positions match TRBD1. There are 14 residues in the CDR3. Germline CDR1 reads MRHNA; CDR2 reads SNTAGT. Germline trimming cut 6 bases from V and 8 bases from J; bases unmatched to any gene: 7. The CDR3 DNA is TGTGCCAGCAGGGACAGGGGACGAGAAGAAAAACTGTTTTTT. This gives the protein CASRDRGREEKLFF.

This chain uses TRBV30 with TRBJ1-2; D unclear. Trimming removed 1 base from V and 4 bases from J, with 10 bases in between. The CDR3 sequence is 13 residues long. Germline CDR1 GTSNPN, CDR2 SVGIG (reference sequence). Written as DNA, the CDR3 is TGTGCCTGGAGTGCTCCGGGCTTCTATGGCTACACCTTC. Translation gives CAWSAPGFYGYTF.

The CDR3 loop is CASSQPRDSIMGGNEQFF. CDR3 sequence (DNA): TGCGCCAGCAGCCAACCCCGGGACAGCATTATGGGGGGCAATGAGCAGTTCTTC. The chain is built from TRBV4-3 and TRBJ2-1; weak D call: TRBD1 (7 bases). Trimming removed 2 bases from V and 6 bases from J, with 23 bases in between. This CDR3 contains 18 residues. CDR1 is LGHNA and CDR2 is YSLEER in the germline V gene.

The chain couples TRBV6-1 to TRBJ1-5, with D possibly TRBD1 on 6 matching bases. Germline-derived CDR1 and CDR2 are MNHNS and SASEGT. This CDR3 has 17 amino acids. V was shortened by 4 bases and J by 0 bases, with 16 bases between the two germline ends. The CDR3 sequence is CASSAGTTVYSNQPQHF. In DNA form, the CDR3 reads TGTGCCAGCAGTGCCGGGACAACGGTATATAGCAATCAGCCCCAGCATTTT.

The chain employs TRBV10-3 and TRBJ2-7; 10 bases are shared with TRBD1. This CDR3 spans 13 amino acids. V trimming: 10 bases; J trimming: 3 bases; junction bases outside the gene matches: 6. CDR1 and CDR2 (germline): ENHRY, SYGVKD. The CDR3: CATTGGRSYEQYF. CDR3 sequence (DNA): TGTGCCACGACAGGGGGCAGGAGCTACGAGCAGTACTTC.

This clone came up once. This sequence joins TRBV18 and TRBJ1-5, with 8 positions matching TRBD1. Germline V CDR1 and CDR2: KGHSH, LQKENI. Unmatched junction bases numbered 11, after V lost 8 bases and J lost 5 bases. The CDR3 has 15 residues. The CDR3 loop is CASTTGGFEYQPQHF. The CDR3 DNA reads TGTGCCAGCACCACAGGGGGATTTGAGTATCAGCCCCAGCATTTT.

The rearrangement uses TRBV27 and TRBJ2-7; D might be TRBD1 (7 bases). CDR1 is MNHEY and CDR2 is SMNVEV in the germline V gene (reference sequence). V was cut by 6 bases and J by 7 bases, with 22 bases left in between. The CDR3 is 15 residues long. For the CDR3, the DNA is TGTGCCAGCAGAGAGGGGGCCAACGTCCGGGGGGAGCAGTACTTC. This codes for CASREGANVRGEQYF.

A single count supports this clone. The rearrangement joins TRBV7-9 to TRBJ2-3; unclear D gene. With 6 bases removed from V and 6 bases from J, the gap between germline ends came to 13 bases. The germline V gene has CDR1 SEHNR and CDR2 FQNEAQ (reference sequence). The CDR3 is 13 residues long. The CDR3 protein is CASSTGVVDTQYF. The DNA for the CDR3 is TGTGCCAGCAGTACTGGCGTTGTTGATACGCAGTATTTT.

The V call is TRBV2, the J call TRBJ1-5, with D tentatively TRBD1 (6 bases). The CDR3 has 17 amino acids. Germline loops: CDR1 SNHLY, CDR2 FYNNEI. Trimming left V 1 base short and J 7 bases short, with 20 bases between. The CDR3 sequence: CASSEDWATGIRQPQHF. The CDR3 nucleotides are TGTGCCAGCAGTGAAGATTGGGCTACAGGGATAAGGCAGCCCCAGCATTTT.

For the CDR3, the DNA is TGTGCCATCAAGGGAGGTGCGGACACCGGGGAGCTGTTTTTT. Its translation is CAIKGGADTGELFF. The chain carries TRBV10-3 and TRBJ2-2, with a weak D call TRBD2 (6 bases). Deletions cut 7 bases from V and 3 bases from J, with 12 bases between. The germline CDR1 and CDR2 sequences are ENHRY and SYGVKD. CDR3 size: 14 residues.

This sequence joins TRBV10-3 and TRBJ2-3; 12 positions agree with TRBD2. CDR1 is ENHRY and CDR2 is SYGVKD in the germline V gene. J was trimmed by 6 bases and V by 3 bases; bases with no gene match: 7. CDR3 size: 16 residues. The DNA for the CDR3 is TGTGCCATCAGTGAAAAGACTAGCGGGAGAATTGATACGCAGTATTTT. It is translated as CAISEKTSGRIDTQYF.

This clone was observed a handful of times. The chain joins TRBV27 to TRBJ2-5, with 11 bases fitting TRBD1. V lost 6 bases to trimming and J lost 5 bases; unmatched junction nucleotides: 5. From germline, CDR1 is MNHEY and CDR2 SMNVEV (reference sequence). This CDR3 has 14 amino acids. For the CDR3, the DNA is TGTGCCAGCAGCCAAGGGACAGGGGGTGAGACCCAGTACTTC. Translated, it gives CASSQGTGGETQYF.

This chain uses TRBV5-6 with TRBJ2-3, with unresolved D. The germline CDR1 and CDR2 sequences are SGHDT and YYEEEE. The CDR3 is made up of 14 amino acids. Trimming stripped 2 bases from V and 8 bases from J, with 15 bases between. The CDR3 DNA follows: TGTGCCAGCAGCTTTAGCCAGGCATTTGTTACGCAGTATTTT. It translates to CASSFSQAFVTQYF.

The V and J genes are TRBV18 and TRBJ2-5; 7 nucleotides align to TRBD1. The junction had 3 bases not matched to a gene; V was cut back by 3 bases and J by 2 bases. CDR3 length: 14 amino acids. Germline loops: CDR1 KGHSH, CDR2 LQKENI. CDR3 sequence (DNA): TGTGCCAGCTCACCGGGACAGCAACAAGAGACCCAGTACTTC. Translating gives CASSPGQQQETQYF.

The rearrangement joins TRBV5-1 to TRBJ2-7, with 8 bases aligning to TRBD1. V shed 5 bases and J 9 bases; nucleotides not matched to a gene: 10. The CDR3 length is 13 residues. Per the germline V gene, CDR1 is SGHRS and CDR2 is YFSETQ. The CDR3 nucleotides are TGCGCCAGCAGAAATCAGGGGGCTTGGGTGCAGTACTTC. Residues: CASRNQGAWVQYF.

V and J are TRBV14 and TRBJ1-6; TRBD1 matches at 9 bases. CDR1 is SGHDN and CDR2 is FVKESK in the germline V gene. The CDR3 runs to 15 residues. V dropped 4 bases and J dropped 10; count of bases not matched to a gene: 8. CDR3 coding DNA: TGTGCCAGCAGCCTCCCCGGGACAGGGCTATCACCCCTCCACTTT. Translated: CASSLPGTGLSPLHF.

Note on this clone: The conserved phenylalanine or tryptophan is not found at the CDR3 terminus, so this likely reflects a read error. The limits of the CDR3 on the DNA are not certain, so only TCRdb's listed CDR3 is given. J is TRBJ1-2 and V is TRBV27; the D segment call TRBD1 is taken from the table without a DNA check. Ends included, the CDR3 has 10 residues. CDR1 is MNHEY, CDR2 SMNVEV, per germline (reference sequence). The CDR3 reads CASSRGWLHL.

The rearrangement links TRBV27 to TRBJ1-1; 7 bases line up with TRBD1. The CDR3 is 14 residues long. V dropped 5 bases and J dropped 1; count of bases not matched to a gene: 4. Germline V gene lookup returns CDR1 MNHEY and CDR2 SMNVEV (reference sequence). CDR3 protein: CASSDRAENTEAFF. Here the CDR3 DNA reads TGTGCCAGCAGTGACAGGGCTGAGAACACTGAAGCTTTCTTT.

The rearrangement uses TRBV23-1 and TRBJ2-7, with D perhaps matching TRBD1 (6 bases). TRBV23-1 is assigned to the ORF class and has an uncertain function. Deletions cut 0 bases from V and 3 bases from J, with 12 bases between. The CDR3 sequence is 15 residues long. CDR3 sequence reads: CASSQSDSELYEQYF. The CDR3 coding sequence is TGCGCCAGCAGTCAATCGGACAGTGAACTCTACGAGCAGTACTTC.

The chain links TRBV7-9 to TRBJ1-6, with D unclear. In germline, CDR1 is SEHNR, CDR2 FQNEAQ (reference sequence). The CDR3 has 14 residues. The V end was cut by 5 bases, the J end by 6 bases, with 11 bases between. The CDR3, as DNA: TGTGCCAGCAGCGAATCTTGGAGTAATTCACCCCTCCACTTT. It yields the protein CASSESWSNSPLHF.

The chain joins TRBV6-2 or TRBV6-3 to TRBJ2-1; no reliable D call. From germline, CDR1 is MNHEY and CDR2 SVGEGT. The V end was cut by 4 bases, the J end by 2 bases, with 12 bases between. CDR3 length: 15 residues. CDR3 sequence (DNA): TGTGCCAGCAGTTTTGACTCCTTTGCCTACAATGAGCAGTTCTTC. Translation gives CASSFDSFAYNEQFF.

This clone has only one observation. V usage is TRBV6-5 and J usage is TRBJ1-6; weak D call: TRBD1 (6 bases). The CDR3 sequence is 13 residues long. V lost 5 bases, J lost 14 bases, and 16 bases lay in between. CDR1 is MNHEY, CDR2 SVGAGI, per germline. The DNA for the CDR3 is TGTGCCAGCAGTATGGGACACCAAGGGGCCCTCCACTTT. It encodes CASSMGHQGALHF.

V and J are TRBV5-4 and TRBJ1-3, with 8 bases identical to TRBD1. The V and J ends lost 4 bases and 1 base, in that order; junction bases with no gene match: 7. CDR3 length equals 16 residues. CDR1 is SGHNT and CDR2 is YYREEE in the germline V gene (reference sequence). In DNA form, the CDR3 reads TGTGCCAGCAGCGGAACCGGGACAGGTTCTGGAAACACCATATATTTT. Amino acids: CASSGTGTGSGNTIYF.

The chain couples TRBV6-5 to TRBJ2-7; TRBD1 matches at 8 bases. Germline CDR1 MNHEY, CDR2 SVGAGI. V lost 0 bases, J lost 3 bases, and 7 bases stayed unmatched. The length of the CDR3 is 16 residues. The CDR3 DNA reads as TGTGCCAGCAGTTACTCCAGGACAGGGACTGTCTACGAGCAGTACTTC. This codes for CASSYSRTGTVYEQYF.